The 13 T cell receptor beta chains in this list originate from one sample, sequenced in a study of blood T cell repertoires in COVID-19. Clones were sequenced by immunoSEQ multiplex PCR, and TCRdb holds only the in-frame ones, with some missing. The sample yields about 100,000 clones, almost 80% seen once. Sequencing was carried out using peripheral blood. The receptors stem from a human donor in a cohort sampled during active COVID-19.

V is TRBV4-1 and J is TRBJ2-6; D is uncertain. CDR1 is MGHRA, CDR2 YSYEKL, per germline. This CDR3 region has 20 residues. Trimming shortened V by 0 bases and J by 3 bases, and 21 bases separated the two germline ends. The CDR3 nucleotides read TGCGCCAGCAGCCAAGATGATCGTTCTCGCGCTTCGGGTGGGGCCAACGTCCTGACTTTC. Its protein product is CASSQDDRSRASGGANVLTF.

This clone was detected a few times. This sequence joins TRBV2 and TRBJ2-5; the match to TRBD2 covers 8 bases. This CDR3 spans 14 amino acids. Germline-derived CDR1 and CDR2 are SNHLY and FYNNEI. Germline trimming cut 6 bases from V and 4 bases from J; bases unmatched to any gene: 7. CDR3 coding DNA: TGTGCCAGCAGCCCCCGGGGGGGGCTAGAGACCCAGTACTTC. It is translated as CASSPRGGLETQYF.

The chain recombines TRBV5-1 with TRBJ1-2, with TRBD1 identical over 10 bases. The CDR3 length is 15 residues. Germline assignment: CDR1 SGHRS and CDR2 YFSETQ. V shed 0 bases, J shed 7 bases, and the junction held 6 bases outside the gene matches. CDR3 sequence (DNA): TGCGCCAGCAGCTTGGCGGGGGACAGGGGCACTGGCTACACCTTC. This encodes CASSLAGDRGTGYTF.

V is TRBV12-2 and J is TRBJ2-1; TRBD1 was called by the table and not checked on the DNA. TRBV12-2 is a documented pseudogene. This CDR3 is 16 amino acids long. CDR3 amino acids: CASPPMGRVSVGEQFF. In DNA form, the CDR3 reads TGTGCAAGTCCCCCAATGGGGCGAGTGTCGGTAGGGGAGCAGTTCTTC.

This clone was detected once. The J gene is TRBJ2-2, the V gene TRBV5-5; 8 nucleotides line up with TRBD1. V lost 3 bases to trimming and J lost 1 base; unmatched junction nucleotides: 2. The germline CDR1 and CDR2 sequences are SGHKS and YYEKEE (reference sequence). The CDR3 is 15 residues long. Here the CDR3 DNA reads TGTGCCAGCAGCTCTGGGACAGGGAACACCGGGGAGCTGTTTTTT. This translates into CASSSGTGNTGELFF.

The chain combines TRBV2 with TRBJ2-2; D is undetermined. The length of the CDR3 is 12 residues. V was cut by 6 bases and J by 4 bases, with 6 bases left in between. Germline-derived CDR1 and CDR2 are SNHLY and FYNNEI. CDR3 bases: TGTGCCAGCAGCGAACGCACCGGGGAGCTGTTTTTT. Its translation is CASSERTGELFF.

This clone was seen a few times. The CDR3 DNA sequence: TGCGCCAGCAGCCATTCCGAGGGGGCGGGCACTGAAGCTTTCTTT. Amino acid sequence: CASSHSEGAGTEAFF. The rearrangement links TRBV5-1 to TRBJ1-1, with TRBD1 identical over 7 bases. The junction had 10 bases not matched to a gene; V was cut back by 4 bases and J by 4 bases. The CDR3 is 15 residues long. Germline V gene data show CDR1 as SGHRS and CDR2 as YFSETQ.

Comment on this clone: At one boundary the junction diverges from the germline segment, which might be a read error. J is TRBJ1-2 and V is TRBV6-1; TRBD1 matches at 7 bases. This CDR3 is built from 13 residues. Germline values: CDR1 MNHNS, CDR2 SASEGT. CDR3 amino acids: CASSDKGPGTESF. In DNA, the CDR3 is TGTGCCAGCAGTGATAAAGGTCCCGGGACAGAGTCCTTC.

The CDR3 loop reads CASSNDSRVPEAFF. As DNA, the CDR3 is TGTGCCAGCAGCAACGACAGTAGGGTCCCTGAAGCTTTCTTT. The chain is built from TRBV21-1 and TRBJ1-1; the table's TRBD1 call for D was not verified on the DNA. TRBV21-1 is a pseudogene segment. This CDR3 has 14 residues.

V is TRBV6-5 and J is TRBJ1-1; D perhaps matches TRBD1 (6 bases). With 3 bases removed from V and 10 bases from J, the gap between germline ends came to 9 bases. The CDR3 extends over 11 amino acids. Germline CDR1 reads MNHEY; CDR2 reads SVGAGI. In DNA, the CDR3 is TGTGCCAGCAGTTATTCAGGGGCAGCTTTCTTT. It codes for CASSYSGAAFF.

The rearrangement uses TRBV4-1 and TRBJ2-6; D is possibly TRBD2 (6 bases). The CDR3 consists of 17 residues. CDR1 is MGHRA and CDR2 is YSYEKL in the germline V gene. V was clipped by 4 bases and J by 3 bases, with 16 bases between them. CDR3 in amino acids: CASSLGTPRGGANVLTF. CDR3 DNA sequence: TGCGCCAGCAGCCTCGGGACCCCGCGGGGTGGGGCCAACGTCCTGACTTTC.

The chain joins TRBV7-9 to TRBJ2-3; D gene ambiguous. The CDR3 contains 14 residues. The V end lost 2 bases, the J end lost 0 bases, and 6 bases lay between the germline ends. Germline assignment: CDR1 SEHNR and CDR2 FQNEAQ (reference sequence). Here the CDR3 reads CASSLHSSTDTQYF. In DNA form, the CDR3 reads TGTGCCAGCAGCTTACACTCTAGCACAGATACGCAGTATTTT. The variable domain in full, with the rest retrieved from reference TRBV7-9 and TRBJ2-3, is DTGVSQNPRHKITKRGQNVTFRCDPISEHNRLYWYRQTLGQGPEFLTYFQNEAQLEKSRLLSDRFSAERPKGSFSTLEIQRTEQGDSAMYLCASSLHSSTDTQYFGPGTRLTVL.

This chain uses TRBV6-5 with TRBJ1-1; TRBD1 matches 7 bases. The germline V gene encodes CDR1 MNHEY and CDR2 SVGAGI. J gave up 1 base and V 6 bases, and 8 bases lay outside the gene matches. The CDR3 is 15 residues long. CDR3 nucleotide sequence: TGTGCCAGCAGGCTGGACAGGCGTGAGAACACTGAAGCTTTCTTT. Its protein is CASRLDRRENTEAFF.